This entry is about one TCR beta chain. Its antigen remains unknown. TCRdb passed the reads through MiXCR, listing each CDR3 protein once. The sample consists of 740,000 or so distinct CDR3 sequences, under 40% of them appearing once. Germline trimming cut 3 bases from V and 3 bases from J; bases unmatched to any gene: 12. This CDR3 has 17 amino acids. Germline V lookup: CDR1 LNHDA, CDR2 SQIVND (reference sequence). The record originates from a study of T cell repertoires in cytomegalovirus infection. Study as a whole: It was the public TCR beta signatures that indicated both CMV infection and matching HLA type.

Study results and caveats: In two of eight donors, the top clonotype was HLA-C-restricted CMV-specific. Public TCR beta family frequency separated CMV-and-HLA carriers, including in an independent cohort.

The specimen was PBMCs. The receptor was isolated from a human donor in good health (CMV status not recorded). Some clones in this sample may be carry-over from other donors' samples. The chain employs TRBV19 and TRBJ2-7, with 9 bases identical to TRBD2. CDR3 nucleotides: TGTGCCAGTAGTATCTCGTCCGTAGCGGGAGTTCGCTACGAGCAGTACTTC. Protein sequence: CASSISSVAGVRYEQYF.